This entry concerns a single T cell receptor beta chain. The antigen is unknown. Produced via immunoSEQ multiplex PCR; TCRdb's table is partial and in-frame only. The sample yields approximately 99,000 clones, 70% to 90% seen once. Every one of the patients relapsed after autologous stem cell transplantation (brentuximab vedotin exposure was variable). The data stem from a study of PD-1 blockade in classical Hodgkin lymphoma. The junction had 4 bases not matched to a gene; V was cut back by 6 bases and J by 4 bases. This CDR3 has 14 amino acids. CDR1 is MNHEY and CDR2 is SVGAGI in the germline V gene. Broader study findings: TCR diversity at baseline was reported to be reduced in newly diagnosed patients relative to healthy donors. Lower baseline TCR diversity marked trial partial responders and progressors.

The gene calls are TRBV6-5 and TRBJ1-4, with TRBD1 matching over 8 bases. The sequence derives from a human donor with classical Hodgkin lymphoma. The starting material was peripheral blood mononuclear cells (PBMCs), obtained before the second cycle of nivolumab. The CDR3: CASRWTGYNEKLFF. The CDR3 bases are TGTGCCAGCAGATGGACAGGGTATAATGAAAAACTGTTTTTT.